Listed here are 9 T cell receptor beta chains from one sample, sequenced in a study of cytomegalovirus exposure and HLA in healthy donors. The PCR used 60 Vbeta and 13 Jbeta primers. The assay was immunoSEQ multiplex PCR, and TCRdb's table has in-frame clones only and misses some. This sample has 150,000 to 200,000 clones, with almost 85% found just once. The specimen was PBMCs. These receptors came from a woman in her forties or fifties in good health and CMV-seronegative.

This chain connects TRBV29-1 to TRBJ2-3, with 10 bases matching TRBD1. Trimming removed 7 bases from V and 5 bases from J; junction bases left unmatched: 9. The germline V gene has CDR1 SQVTM and CDR2 ANQGSEA. The CDR3 is 14 amino acids. The CDR3 DNA is TGCAGCGAATCCGGGACAGGGGTAATAGATACGCAGTATTTT. Its protein product is CSESGTGVIDTQYF.

The V call is TRBV7-2, the J call TRBJ2-5, with 11 bases aligning to TRBD1. V lost 4 bases and J lost 4; bases outside the gene matches: 8. The CDR3 is 16 residues long. Germline V gene sequence: CDR1 SGHTA, CDR2 FQGNSA. CDR3: CASSSRTGGFRETQYF. In DNA form, the CDR3 reads TGTGCCAGCAGCTCCCGGACAGGGGGCTTTCGAGAGACCCAGTACTTC.

V gene TRBV28 combines with J gene TRBJ2-7; possibly TRBD2 for D (6 bases). Between the trimmed V and J ends, which lost 11 bases and 3 bases, there was a span of 17 bases. The CDR3 length is 13 residues. Germline V gene data show CDR1 as MDHEN and CDR2 as SYDVKM. In nucleotides, the CDR3 is TGTGCCGCCACGAACGGGGGTCTCTACGAGCAGTACTTC. This sequence encodes CAATNGGLYEQYF. Complete variable domain (other parts from reference TRBV28 and TRBJ2-7): DVKVTQSSRYLVKRTGEKVFLECVQDMDHENMFWYRQDPGLGLRLIYFSYDVKMKEKGDIPEGYSVSREKKERFSLILESASTNQTSMYLCAATNGGLYEQYFGPGTRLTVT.

The J gene is TRBJ1-4, the V gene TRBV7-9; TRBD1 might be the D (5 bases). Between the trimmed V and J ends, which lost 2 bases and 8 bases, there was a span of 12 bases. CDR3 length: 14 residues. The germline CDR1 and CDR2 sequences are SEHNR and FQNEAQ (reference sequence). The CDR3 nucleotides read TGTGCCAGCAGCTTAAGTCAGGGTGCGGAAAAACTGTTTTTT. It yields the protein CASSLSQGAEKLFF. The full variable domain, with the rest looked up from reference TRBV7-9 and TRBJ1-4, is DTGVSQNPRHKITKRGQNVTFRCDPISEHNRLYWYRQTLGQGPEFLTYFQNEAQLEKSRLLSDRFSAERPKGSFSTLEIQRTEQGDSAMYLCASSLSQGAEKLFFGSGTQLSVL.

This clone was seen just once. The V and J genes are TRBV6-1 and TRBJ2-7; 8 bases are a match to TRBD1. Germline CDR1 MNHNS, CDR2 SASEGT. V lost 6 bases, J lost 1 base, and 8 bases stayed unmatched. The length of the CDR3 is 15 residues. The CDR3 spells CASRRDRGESYEQYF. In DNA form, the CDR3 reads TGTGCCAGCAGGAGAGACAGGGGCGAATCCTACGAGCAGTACTTC.

This clone was counted a single time. DNA of the CDR3: TGTGCCAGCAGCCCCTACCGGGGGAGGACTGAAGCTTTCTTT. Encoded protein: CASSPYRGRTEAFF. V and J are TRBV7-9 and TRBJ1-1, with D perhaps TRBD1 (5 bases). Trimming stripped 5 bases from V and 5 bases from J, with 15 bases between. The CDR3 runs 14 residues. Germline V gene sequence: CDR1 SEHNR, CDR2 FQNEAQ (reference sequence).

The chain links TRBV28 to TRBJ2-3; 9 bases agree with TRBD1. Germline CDR1 and CDR2: MDHEN and SYDVKM. The CDR3 loop spans 15 amino acids. The V gene end was trimmed by 6 bases and the J gene end by 3 bases; junction bases not matched to a gene: 7. CDR3 sequence reads: CASSPGQGSTDTQYF. Written as DNA, the CDR3 is TGTGCCAGCAGCCCCGGACAGGGGAGTACAGATACGCAGTATTTT.

The V gene is TRBV7-9, the J gene TRBJ2-3, with 11 bases aligning to TRBD2. The CDR3 sequence is 17 residues long. The V and J ends lost 5 bases and 1 base, in that order; junction bases with no gene match: 8. CDR1 SEHNR and CDR2 FQNEAQ come from the germline V gene (reference sequence). The CDR3 loop is CASSPGTSGGGTDTQYF. The CDR3 DNA follows: TGTGCCAGCAGCCCAGGGACTAGCGGAGGGGGCACAGATACGCAGTATTTT. Supplemented by reference TRBV7-9 and TRBJ2-3, the full variable domain reads DTGVSQNPRHKITKRGQNVTFRCDPISEHNRLYWYRQTLGQGPEFLTYFQNEAQLEKSRLLSDRFSAERPKGSFSTLEIQRTEQGDSAMYLCASSPGTSGGGTDTQYFGPGTRLTVL.

The rearrangement joins TRBV19 to TRBJ2-1; D is perhaps TRBD1 (5 bases). The CDR3 is made up of 15 amino acids. Germline values: CDR1 LNHDA, CDR2 SQIVND (reference sequence). Trimming removed 3 bases from V and 10 bases from J, with 19 bases in between. CDR3 coding DNA: TGTGCCAGTAGTATTCGAGACAGCCTAGGACGAGAGCAGTTCTTC. This sequence encodes CASSIRDSLGREQFF. Combining the CDR3 with reference TRBV19 and TRBJ2-1 gives the whole variable domain DGGITQSPKYLFRKEGQNVTLSCEQNLNHDAMYWYRQDPGQGLRLIYYSQIVNDFQKGDIAEGYSVSREKKESFPLTVTSAQKNPTAFYLCASSIRDSLGREQFFGPGTRLTVL.